This TCR beta chain is drawn from a study of regulatory T cells in long-lasting Graves disease. Overall study findings and caveats: Persistent Graves' patients showed a TCR diversity that was lower than that of newly diagnosed ones.

In building TCR beta libraries, iRepertoire HTBI primers were used together with Arm-PCR of CDR3 regions. TCRdb re-analysed the multiplex PCR reads in MiXCR, keeping a single row per CDR3 protein. This table holds about 420,000 distinct CDR3 sequences, about 25% found once. As for time point: persistent/refractory GD, antithyroid drugs over 5 years with positive TRAb. From RNA extracted from PBMCs, the TCR library was made. The source of the patients was an endocrinology department in Xi'an, China. As concerns this clonotype: The antigen remains undetermined.

Germline CDR1 LNHDA, CDR2 SQIVND (reference sequence). CDR3 size: 14 residues. V lost 6 bases to trimming and J lost 5 bases; unmatched junction nucleotides: 10. The specimen was peripheral blood mononuclear cells (PBMCs), collected when the disease was refractory, from a patient treated with antithyroid drugs. This chain connects TRBV19 to TRBJ2-7, with 7 bases fitting TRBD2. The source is a female donor with Graves disease. The CDR3 loop is CASSASGLRDEQYF. The DNA of the CDR3 is TGTGCCAGTAGCGCTAGCGGTCTAAGGGACGAGCAGTACTTC.